This TCR beta chain originates from a study of T cells in Graves' hyperthyroidism and ophthalmopathy. Study context: Sampling of peripheral blood happened at initial diagnosis, prior to any treatment.

RNA transcripts served as the template for amplifying TCR beta CDR3 regions. Carried out on the TCR CDR3, a first-round RT-PCR used the HTBI primer set. TCRdb fed the multiplex PCR reads into MiXCR, producing one record per CDR3 protein. Found here are 550,000 to 800,000 distinct CDR3 sequences, 17% of them singletons; the top ten hold 15% to 18%. This clonotype was detected only a few times. The antigen is not known. V lost 3 bases, J lost 8 bases, and 17 bases lay in between. CDR1 and CDR2 (germline): SGDLS, YYNGEE. The CDR3 loop spans 14 amino acids. PBMCs were sourced from more than 7.5 ml fresh peripheral blood. Study results and caveats: Ophthalmopathy, as predicted by the model, came a median 6.5 months after the prediction. Ophthalmopathy and stable hyperthyroidism were separated by a 13 V-J model.

This TCR came from a man aged 50-59 years with Graves' hyperthyroidism. This chain links TRBV9 with TRBJ1-2, with unresolved D. The sample consisted of blood. The CDR3 region has the DNA TGTGCCAGCAGCGAGGTGGGGTGGTCGGGGGGCTACACCTTC. Protein sequence: CASSEVGWSGGYTF.